The 24 T cell receptor beta chains given below trace back to one sample, sequenced in a study of tumor-infiltrating lymphocytes in primary liver carcinoma. From unsorted bulk tissue weighing about 20-32 mg, DNA and RNA were co-extracted. Constant-region priming of about 520 ng total RNA yielded TCR beta cDNA. Investigators got TCR beta libraries out of three nested multiplex PCR rounds, done with slightly modified ARM-PCR. With TRBV1-TRBV30 forward primers and a C-beta reverse primer, the first two PCR rounds were run for approximately 10 cycles each. TCRdb re-derived calls from the multiplex PCR reads in MiXCR, one entry per CDR3 protein. The profile covers about 190,000 distinct CDR3 sequences, with around four fifths appearing a single time and roughly 20% taken by the ten largest. The material sequenced was tumor tissue from primary liver carcinoma. The source of these receptors is a man between 40 and 49 years old with primary liver carcinoma and hepatitis B virus infection.

DNA for the CDR3: TGCGCCAGCAGCTTGGAAATAGGGAGAGATGAGCAGTTCTTC. Translation gives CASSLEIGRDEQFF. The chain uses TRBV5-1 and TRBJ2-1, with D perhaps TRBD2 (5 bases). Trimming removed 0 bases from V and 8 bases from J, with 12 bases in between. CDR3 length: 14 amino acids. From germline, CDR1 is SGHRS and CDR2 YFSETQ.

Concerning this clonotype: Compared with germline, one end of the junction differs, possibly owing to a read error. This chain joins TRBV29-1 and TRBJ2-5; 13 nucleotides line up with TRBD2. This CDR3 has 16 amino acids. Germline CDR1 SQVTM, CDR2 ANQGSEA. CDR3 sequence (DNA): TGCAGCGCCTACACGAATCCAGGACTAGCGGGAGAGACCCAATACTTC. Protein sequence: CSAYTNPGLAGETQYF. The entire variable domain, with the rest obtained from reference TRBV29-1 and TRBJ2-5, is as follows: SAVISQKPSRDICQRGTSLTIQCQVDSQVTMMFWYRQQPGQSLTLIATANQGSEATYESGFVIDKFPISRPNLTFSTLTVSNMSPEDSSIYLCSAYTNPGLAGETQYFGPGTRLLVL.

Worth noting for this clonotype: This could be a read error, since a much larger clone is one nucleotide away. The chain combines TRBV30 with TRBJ2-3; TRBD1 matches at 12 bases. The germline V gene encodes CDR1 GTSNPN and CDR2 SVGIG (reference sequence). The CDR3 length is 15 residues. Trimming removed 4 bases from V and 6 bases from J; junction bases left unmatched: 8. Here the CDR3 reads CAWIGRDRGQDTQYF. The CDR3 region has the DNA TGTGCCTGGATAGGCCGGGACAGGGGGCAGGATACGCAGTATTTT.

Of note for this clonotype: Germline is not matched at one junction end, which may reflect a read error. V gene TRBV4-2 combines with J gene TRBJ2-3; 10 bases are shared with TRBD2. CDR1 is LGHNA and CDR2 is YNFKEQ in the germline V gene. CDR3 length: 18 amino acids. CDR3 in DNA: TGTCCCAGCAGCCAAACAGGCAGCGGGGGGGAGGGCACAGATACGCAGTATTTT. Amino acids: CPSSQTGSGGEGTDTQYF.

This chain joins TRBV5-5 and TRBJ2-3, with a tentative D call TRBD1 (7 bases). The CDR3 is 17 residues long. Germline V gene lookup returns CDR1 SGHKS and CDR2 YYEKEE (reference sequence). V gave up 2 bases and J gave up 1 base, with 17 bases separating them. CDR3 sequence: CASSLLQGEVRTDTQYF. The DNA for the CDR3 is TGTGCCAGCAGCTTACTTCAGGGGGAGGTACGCACAGATACGCAGTATTTT.

Comments on this clonotype: An end of the junction does not agree with germline; a read error may underlie this. This chain links TRBV11-2 with TRBJ2-6, with D tentatively TRBD2 (6 bases). The CDR3 is 21 amino acids. The germline V gene encodes CDR1 SGHAT and CDR2 FQNNGV. The CDR3 DNA reads as TGTGCCAGCAGCATGGGGGGAGACAAGGGCATTTCCCTCTCTGGGGTCAACATCCTGACTTTC. Its translation is CASSMGGDKGISLSGVNILTF.

This clonotype was seen a single time. Its ends do not fully match the called genes, so a read error is possible. V gene TRBV6-1 combines with J gene TRBJ2-2; the D gene is possibly TRBD1 (6 bases). Germline CDR1 MNHNS, CDR2 SASEGT. The CDR3 runs to 15 residues. CDR3 sequence: CATGWDTKNTRELFF. CDR3 nucleotides: TGTGCCACAGGGTGGGACACTAAGAACACCAGGGAGCTCTTTTTT.

The V call is TRBV7-3, the J call TRBJ2-1; weak D call: TRBD1 (5 bases). Germline CDR1 reads SGHTA; CDR2 reads FQGTGA. Trimming removed 8 bases at V and 7 bases at J, with 15 bases between. The CDR3 runs 13 residues. This CDR3 is CASSSGFGNEQFF. CDR3 DNA: TGTGCCAGCTCGTCAGGGTTTGGAAATGAGCAGTTCTTC.

This clonotype came up once. The CDR3 does not end in the conserved phenylalanine or tryptophan, so this is likely a read error. The gene calls are TRBV6-5 and TRBJ1-5; D call uncertain. The CDR3 extends over 13 amino acids. Germline CDR1 and CDR2: MNHEY and SVGAGI. CDR3 protein: CASSYSPQQLQHL. The CDR3 nucleotides read TGTGCCAGCAGTTACTCCCCCCAACAGCTCCAGCATTTA.

The chain links TRBV30 to TRBJ1-1; a possible D gene is TRBD1 (5 bases). CDR3 size: 17 residues. Per germline, CDR1 GTSNPN and CDR2 SVGIG (reference sequence). The CDR3 here is CGWERTTTLGINTEAFF. The CDR3 bases are TGTGGGTGGGAGAGGACAACGACTTTAGGGATTAACACTGAAGCTTTCTTT.

With regard to this clonotype: A read error may account for a junction end that differs from germline. V is TRBV4-2 and J is TRBJ1-1; maybe TRBD1 (5 bases). The germline V gene has CDR1 LGHNA and CDR2 YNFKEQ. This CDR3 comprises 14 residues. The CDR3 nucleotides are TGTGCCAGTAGCCAAGATCGGGGGAACACTCAAGCTTTCTTT. Protein: CASSQDRGNTQAFF.

The rearrangement links TRBV9 to TRBJ2-5, with a possible D match to TRBD2 (6 bases). The CDR3 has 15 amino acids. CDR1 is SGDLS, CDR2 YYNGEE, per germline. The V end lost 4 bases, the J end lost 4 bases, and 17 bases lay between the germline ends. The CDR3 DNA sequence: TGTGCCAGCAGCCCTACCCGGGGAGGAATAGAGACCCAGTACTTC. Protein product: CASSPTRGGIETQYF.

A remark on this clonotype: Relative to the germline gene, one junction end is altered; a read error may explain this. The rearrangement joins TRBV7-3 to TRBJ2-7, with D possibly being TRBD2 (5 bases). This CDR3 contains 12 residues. The V gene's germline CDR1 is SGHTA and CDR2 FQGTGA. The CDR3: CASSFGVHDQYF. CDR3 DNA sequence: TGTGCCAGCAGCTTCGGGGTCCACGACCAGTACTTC.

Of note for this clonotype: The junction does not match germline at one end; this may be a read error. CDR3 DNA sequence: TGTGCCAGCAGCATCAGGGGACTCCGATCCTACAAGGAGCGGTTCTTC. Translation: CASSIRGLRSYKERFF. The chain links TRBV11-1 to TRBJ2-1, with D perhaps TRBD1 or TRBD2 (6 bases each). The CDR3 consists of 16 residues. The germline V gene has CDR1 SGHAT and CDR2 FQDESV (reference sequence).

The table lists this clonotype with a count of one. The rearrangement uses TRBV29-1 and TRBJ1-5, with D tentatively TRBD1 (5 bases). Deletions cut 6 bases from V and 6 bases from J, with 18 bases between. Germline lookup yields CDR1 SQVTM and CDR2 ANQGSEA. This CDR3 has 14 residues. This CDR3 reads CSVTVGQTCQPQHF. In DNA form, the CDR3 reads TGCAGCGTCACCGTAGGACAAACCTGTCAGCCCCAGCATTTT.

Concerning this clonotype: The junction does not match germline at one end; this may be a read error. This chain connects TRBV6-2 or TRBV6-3 to TRBJ1-5, with a weak D call TRBD1 (5 bases). The length of the CDR3 is 13 residues. Germline V gene lookup returns CDR1 MNHEY and CDR2 SVGEGT. The DNA of the CDR3 is TGTGCCAGCACCTACGGGGGAAATCAGCCCGAGCATTTT. This codes for CASTYGGNQPEHF.

V gene TRBV10-1 combines with J gene TRBJ2-2; D possibly corresponds to TRBD2 (5 bases). This CDR3 region has 12 residues. Germline loops: CDR1 WNHNN, CDR2 SYGVQD (reference sequence). CDR3 DNA sequence: TGCCCTAGCAGTGAGATAAACGGGGAGCTGTTTTTT. Translating it yields CPSSEINGELFF.

The gene calls are TRBV6-1 and TRBJ2-3; TRBD2 is a possible D gene (6 bases). The CDR3 sequence is 14 residues long. The germline V gene encodes CDR1 MNHNS and CDR2 SASEGT. V was pared by 3 bases and J by 4 bases, with 11 bases between. The CDR3 DNA reads as TGTGCCAGCAGTGACGCTAGCGTGGCAGATACGCAGTATTTT. Residues: CASSDASVADTQYF.

A word on this clonotype: The junction does not match germline at one end; this may be a read error. V and J are TRBV12-3 or TRBV12-4 and TRBJ2-1; 7 nucleotides agree with TRBD2. The CDR3 runs to 16 residues. CDR3 nucleotide sequence: TGTGCTAGCAGTCGGAGGGAGGGGCGCTCCTACAATGAGCAGATCTTC. It specifies CASSRREGRSYNEQIF.

Concerning this clonotype: The final CDR3 position lacks the conserved phenylalanine or tryptophan, pointing to a likely read error. The chain links TRBV11-2 to TRBJ2-7, with D possibly being TRBD2 (6 bases). Germline-derived CDR1 and CDR2 are SGHAT and FQNNGV. The CDR3 is 15 residues long. Trimming left V 4 bases short and J 6 bases short, with 19 bases between. Here the CDR3 reads CASSSLSGASLEQYL. The CDR3 nucleotides are TGTGCCAGCAGCTCGTTATCGGGAGCGAGCCTCGAGCAGTACCTC.

This clonotype was detected many times. V is TRBV29-1 and J is TRBJ1-1; D is ambiguous. V was shortened by 4 bases and J by 0 bases, with 15 bases between the two germline ends. Germline loops: CDR1 SQVTM, CDR2 ANQGSEA. This CDR3 spans 15 amino acids. CDR3 coding DNA: TGCAGCGTTGGAATTTCAGGTTTCATGAACACTGAAGCTTTCTTT. Amino acids: CSVGISGFMNTEAFF.

About this clonotype itself: An end of the junction differs from the germline gene, which may be a read error. CDR3 residues: CVSSPRLVYEQYF. CDR3 DNA sequence: TGTGTCAGCAGCCCCCGTTTGGTATATGAGCAGTATTTC. The V call is TRBV6-6, the J call TRBJ2-7; D remains unclear. Germline CDR1 reads MNHNY; CDR2 reads SVGAGI (reference sequence). The CDR3 totals 13 residues.

A word on this clonotype: The junction departs from germline at one end; a sequencing error may be responsible. V usage is TRBV12-3 or TRBV12-4 and J usage is TRBJ2-5; 7 bases map to TRBD2. The CDR3 length is 14 residues. The CDR3 spells CTSSSERTGGIQYF. CDR3 DNA: TGTACCAGCAGTTCAGAGCGTACCGGGGGGATCCAGTACTTC.

Note on this clonotype: The final CDR3 position lacks the conserved phenylalanine or tryptophan, pointing to a likely read error. Because the CDR3's place on the DNA is in doubt, the DNA is left out and the CDR3 is given as listed by TCRdb. The chain joins TRBV11-1 to TRBJ2-7. The CDR3 is 13 residues long, ends included. Germline V lookup: CDR1 SGHAT, CDR2 FQDESV (reference sequence). Here the CDR3 reads CASRGKRSYEQDS.